These 31 T cell receptor beta chains came from one sample sequenced in a study of blood T cell repertoires in COVID-19. TCRdb keeps only in-frame clones here, not all; method: immunoSEQ multiplex PCR. The table lists around 250,000 clones, about nine tenths of them singletons. Material for sequencing was peripheral blood. These receptors all stem from a man aged 30 to 39 who had recovered from COVID-19.

Here the CDR3 DNA reads TGTGCCAGCAGTTCCCGCCTTGGACAGGGGGCTTATGAGCAGTTCTTC. Translation: CASSSRLGQGAYEQFF. The chain links TRBV27 to TRBJ2-1; 11 positions match TRBD1. The V segment lost 4 bases and the J segment 8 bases; nucleotides outside the gene matches: 10. This CDR3 spans 16 amino acids. From germline, CDR1 is MNHEY and CDR2 SMNVEV (reference sequence).

The chain recombines TRBV21-1 with TRBJ1-1; the table's D call of TRBD1 was not tested on the DNA. TRBV21-1 is recorded as a pseudogene. This CDR3 has 14 amino acids. The CDR3 DNA reads TGTGCCAGCTGTATACAGGGTAGAGGGACTGAAGCTTTCTTT. Its translation is CASCIQGRGTEAFF.

The chain carries TRBV6-5 and TRBJ1-3; D ambiguous. V lost 6 bases to trimming and J lost 4 bases, with 16 bases between them. The germline gives CDR1 MNHEY, CDR2 SVGAGI. The CDR3 totals 15 residues. The CDR3 protein is CASRAPGVGGNTIYF. In DNA, the CDR3 is TGTGCCAGCAGGGCCCCCGGGGTGGGGGGAAACACCATATATTTT.

The V and J genes are TRBV19 and TRBJ2-2; a weak D match, TRBD1 (7 bases). V lost 6 bases, J lost 4 bases, and 12 bases lay in between. CDR1 is LNHDA, CDR2 SQIVND, per germline (reference sequence). This CDR3 contains 14 residues. The CDR3, as DNA: TGTGCCAGTAGAACTCAGGGGGGCACCGGGGAGCTGTTTTTT. This encodes CASRTQGGTGELFF. Drawing the rest from reference TRBV19 and TRBJ2-2, the complete variable domain is DGGITQSPKYLFRKEGQNVTLSCEQNLNHDAMYWYRQDPGQGLRLIYYSQIVNDFQKGDIAEGYSVSREKKESFPLTVTSAQKNPTAFYLCASRTQGGTGELFFGEGSRLTVL.

The gene calls are TRBV6-6 and TRBJ1-1; maybe TRBD1 (6 bases). The germline V gene has CDR1 MNHNY and CDR2 SVGAGI (reference sequence). The CDR3 is 14 amino acids. V was clipped by 3 bases and J by 5 bases, with 13 bases between them. This CDR3 is CASSYAGAGTEAFF. The CDR3 coding sequence is TGTGCCAGCAGTTATGCAGGGGCTGGTACTGAAGCTTTCTTT.

Remarks on this clone: Other DNA sequences from this sample encode an identical CDR3 as well. The rearrangement uses TRBV7-2 and TRBJ2-7; possibly TRBD1 for D (6 bases). Germline V gene lookup returns CDR1 SGHTA and CDR2 FQGNSA. CDR3 size: 14 residues. Between the trimmed V and J ends, which lost 2 bases and 2 bases, there was a span of 10 bases. The CDR3 loop is CASSLSGGTYEQYF. The CDR3 DNA reads TGTGCCAGCAGCTTATCTGGGGGCACCTACGAGCAGTACTTC.

The CDR3 here is CASSQGAGTGANEQFF. The DNA of the CDR3 is TGTGCCAGCAGCCAAGGGGCCGGGACAGGGGCTAATGAGCAGTTCTTC. The chain carries TRBV3-1 (or the pseudogene TRBV3-2) and TRBJ2-1, with 10 bases identical to TRBD1. Losses at the gene ends were 1 base for V and 7 bases for J; bases not matched to a gene: 7. CDR3 length: 16 residues. Per germline, CDR1 LGHDT and CDR2 YNNKEL (reference sequence).

Here the CDR3 DNA reads TGTGCCAGCAGCTTGGATGCGGACAGGGGGCAGTCACCCCTCCACTTT. Its translation: CASSLDADRGQSPLHF. The V call is TRBV5-4, the J call TRBJ1-6; 11 nucleotides align to TRBD1. Per germline, CDR1 SGHNT and CDR2 YYREEE (reference sequence). Trimming took 0 bases from V and 10 from J; bases not matched to a gene: 6. The CDR3 totals 16 residues.

This rearrangement joins TRBV4-1 to TRBJ1-5; D gene uncertain. This CDR3 spans 16 amino acids. Germline-derived CDR1 and CDR2 are MGHRA and YSYEKL. Trimming shortened V by 0 bases and J by 7 bases, and 16 bases separated the two germline ends. The CDR3 sequence: CASSQEVTVLRQPQHF. The CDR3 DNA is TGCGCCAGCAGCCAAGAAGTAACGGTGCTGAGGCAGCCCCAGCATTTT.

The chain combines TRBV6-2 or TRBV6-3 with TRBJ1-2; TRBD1 agrees at 7 bases. This CDR3 has 16 amino acids. From germline, CDR1 is MNHEY and CDR2 SVGEGT. Unmatched junction bases numbered 12, after V lost 6 bases and J lost 2 bases. The CDR3 region has the DNA TGTGCCAGCAGCTCTCCCCCGGACAGGCCCAACTATGGCTACACCTTC. It yields the protein CASSSPPDRPNYGYTF.

The rearrangement joins TRBV4-3 to TRBJ2-7; D is possibly TRBD1 (6 bases). Deletions cut 5 bases from V and 4 bases from J, with 12 bases between. The CDR3 is made up of 13 amino acids. Germline-derived CDR1 and CDR2 are LGHNA and YSLEER. CDR3 sequence: CASSFGQYYEQYF. The CDR3 DNA is TGCGCCAGCAGCTTCGGACAGTATTACGAGCAGTACTTC.

This chain connects TRBV12-3 or TRBV12-4 to TRBJ1-3; D uncertain. V lost 1 base to trimming and J lost 8 bases, with 9 bases between them. The length of the CDR3 is 13 residues. The CDR3 DNA reads as TGTGCCAGCAGTTTAGGTTACGAGGACACCATATATTTT. Translated, it gives CASSLGYEDTIYF.

This clone was observed a single time. The rearrangement uses TRBV19 and TRBJ2-3; unclear D gene. Germline CDR1 is LNHDA and CDR2 is SQIVND (reference sequence). Between the trimmed V and J ends, which lost 6 bases and 1 base, there was a span of 11 bases. The CDR3 has 14 residues. The DNA of the CDR3 is TGTGCCAGTAGACAAGGAGTTCGCACAGATACGCAGTATTTT. Its translation is CASRQGVRTDTQYF. The variable domain in full, with the rest retrieved from reference TRBV19 and TRBJ2-3, is DGGITQSPKYLFRKEGQNVTLSCEQNLNHDAMYWYRQDPGQGLRLIYYSQIVNDFQKGDIAEGYSVSREKKESFPLTVTSAQKNPTAFYLCASRQGVRTDTQYFGPGTRLTVL.

The V call is TRBV19, the J call TRBJ2-2; 7 bases map to TRBD1. CDR1 and CDR2 from the germline V gene are LNHDA and SQIVND (reference sequence). V dropped 5 bases and J dropped 6; count of bases not matched to a gene: 3. CDR3 length: 13 residues. CDR3 nucleotide sequence: TGTGCCAGTAGTTCTCAGGGGGCCGGGGAGCTGTTTTTT. This sequence encodes CASSSQGAGELFF.

The chain recombines TRBV11-3 with TRBJ2-7; 7 bases line up with TRBD1. The CDR3 contains 13 residues. The V and J ends lost 2 bases and 7 bases, in that order; junction bases with no gene match: 5. The germline V gene encodes CDR1 SGHNT and CDR2 YENEEA. DNA of the CDR3: TGTGCCAGCAGCTTAAGTCGACAGGGAGAGCAGTACTTC. Translating gives CASSLSRQGEQYF.

Only one count was recorded for this clone. The chain uses TRBV5-1 and TRBJ2-7, with 9 nucleotides matching TRBD1. V dropped 3 bases and J dropped 2; count of bases not matched to a gene: 9. CDR3 length: 16 residues. Germline CDR1 SGHRS, CDR2 YFSETQ. CDR3 DNA sequence: TGCGCCAGCAGCTCTGCCGGGACAGGGCCTGCCTACGAGCAGTACTTC. Amino acid sequence: CASSSAGTGPAYEQYF.

The rearrangement joins TRBV12-5 to TRBJ2-2; D is possibly TRBD1 (6 bases). V gave up 2 bases and J gave up 3 bases, with 7 bases separating them. Germline lookup yields CDR1 LGHNT and CDR2 FRNRAP. The CDR3 totals 14 residues. CDR3 in amino acids: CASGLHRDTGELFF. The CDR3 DNA reads TGTGCTAGTGGTTTGCACAGGGACACCGGGGAGCTGTTTTTT.

The chain joins TRBV11-3 to TRBJ2-1; TRBD2 matches at 10 bases. From germline, CDR1 is SGHNT and CDR2 YENEEA. Trimming at V came to 5 bases and at J to 7 bases, leaving 5 bases not matched to a gene. CDR3 length equals 14 residues. The CDR3 DNA follows: TGTGCCAGCAGCAAGCGGGGGGGCCGAAATGAGCAGTTCTTC. Its translation is CASSKRGGRNEQFF.

CDR3 sequence reads: CASSLGTGSYEQYF. CDR3 DNA: TGTGCCAGCAGTTTAGGGACAGGGAGCTACGAGCAGTACTTC. The chain recombines TRBV27 with TRBJ2-7, with TRBD1 matching 9 bases. J was trimmed by 3 bases and V by 2 bases; bases with no gene match: 2. Germline assignment: CDR1 MNHEY and CDR2 SMNVEV (reference sequence). The CDR3 is 14 amino acids.

The J gene is TRBJ1-2, the V gene TRBV5-1, with 7 bases that match TRBD1. Trimming at V came to 0 bases and at J to 3 bases, leaving 2 bases not matched to a gene. This CDR3 has 14 residues. The germline V gene encodes CDR1 SGHRS and CDR2 YFSETQ. CDR3 sequence: CASSLDTGDYGYTF. The CDR3 DNA sequence: TGCGCCAGCAGCTTGGATACAGGGGACTATGGCTACACCTTC. Based on the CDR3 plus reference TRBV5-1 and TRBJ1-2, the full variable domain is KAGVTQTPRYLIKTRGQQVTLSCSPISGHRSVSWYQQTPGQGLQFLFEYFSETQRNKGNFPGRFSGRQFSNSRSEMNVSTLELGDSALYLCASSLDTGDYGYTFGSGTRLTVV.

This chain joins TRBV10-3 and TRBJ2-3; 10 positions match TRBD2. Germline CDR1 and CDR2: ENHRY and SYGVKD. After removal of 4 bases from V and 6 bases from J, the junction contained 10 bases not matched to a gene. This CDR3 has 16 amino acids. For the CDR3, the DNA is TGTGCCATCAGTGCTGTTGAGCGGGGGGGCCGGGATACGCAGTATTTT. Amino acids: CAISAVERGGRDTQYF.

The chain joins TRBV14 to TRBJ1-6; the D gene is possibly TRBD1 (6 bases). V lost 5 bases and J lost 7, with 18 bases in between. Germline CDR1 is SGHDN and CDR2 is FVKESK. This CDR3 is 16 amino acids long. CDR3 in amino acids: CASSLAETGLNSPLHF. The CDR3 bases are TGTGCCAGCAGCTTAGCCGAGACAGGCTTGAATTCACCCCTCCACTTT.

The genes are TRBV11-3 and TRBJ2-2; D remains ambiguous. The CDR3 is 13 residues long. CDR1 is SGHNT, CDR2 YENEEA, per germline. V was pared by 5 bases and J by 8 bases, with 12 bases between. CDR3 in amino acids: CASSQDVRGELFF. The CDR3, as DNA: TGTGCCAGCAGCCAGGATGTTAGGGGGGAGCTGTTTTTT.

V gene TRBV9 combines with J gene TRBJ1-2; 10 nucleotides agree with TRBD1. After removal of 5 bases from V and 5 bases from J, the junction contained 6 bases not matched to a gene. CDR1 and CDR2 (germline): SGDLS, YYNGEE. The CDR3 consists of 14 residues. The CDR3 is CASRPGQGLYGYTF. DNA of the CDR3: TGTGCCAGCAGACCGGGACAGGGGCTTTATGGCTACACCTTC.

V and J are TRBV19 and TRBJ2-1, with 7 positions matching TRBD1. The CDR3 length is 14 residues. V shed 4 bases, J shed 2 bases, and the junction held 2 bases outside the gene matches. Germline values: CDR1 LNHDA, CDR2 SQIVND (reference sequence). Here the CDR3 reads CASSTGTAYNEQFF. The CDR3 coding sequence is TGTGCCAGTAGTACCGGGACAGCCTACAATGAGCAGTTCTTC.

The V and J genes are TRBV6-2 or TRBV6-3 and TRBJ2-5, with TRBD2 matching over 10 bases. Germline V gene lookup returns CDR1 MNHEY and CDR2 SVGEGT. Trimming at V came to 2 bases and at J to 1 base, leaving 4 bases not matched to a gene. The CDR3 extends over 16 amino acids. The CDR3 sequence: CASSYTSGAIQETQYF. In nucleotides, the CDR3 is TGTGCCAGCAGTTACACTAGCGGGGCCATCCAAGAGACCCAGTACTTC.

The V and J genes are TRBV7-9 and TRBJ2-1, with D possibly being TRBD2 (6 bases). Germline V gene lookup returns CDR1 SEHNR and CDR2 FQNEAQ (reference sequence). The V gene lost 6 bases and the J gene lost 8 bases, with 17 bases spanning the gap. The CDR3 is 14 residues long. CDR3 DNA: TGTGCCAGCAGTTTCGGGACTTTCGAGGATGAGCAGTTCTTC. Encoded protein: CASSFGTFEDEQFF.

This chain connects TRBV10-3 to TRBJ1-2; D might be TRBD1 (6 bases). Trimming cost V 11 bases and J 8 bases, with 27 bases left between them. There are 15 residues in the CDR3. Germline CDR1 and CDR2: ENHRY and SYGVKD. The CDR3 DNA reads as TGTGCCGTACCGCTTACTGAACAGGGAATTGAAGGCTACACCTTC. It yields the protein CAVPLTEQGIEGYTF.

V usage is TRBV4-1 and J usage is TRBJ1-2, with D perhaps matching TRBD1 (5 bases). The germline V and J ends were trimmed by 3 bases and 0 bases, with 11 bases remaining between them. The CDR3 length is 15 residues. The germline V gene encodes CDR1 MGHRA and CDR2 YSYEKL. This CDR3 reads CASSQSSRANYGYTF. The CDR3 DNA is TGCGCCAGCAGCCAGTCGTCCAGGGCTAACTATGGCTACACCTTC.

The chain is built from TRBV19 and TRBJ2-7; tentative D call: TRBD1 (6 bases). The germline gives CDR1 LNHDA, CDR2 SQIVND (reference sequence). Trimming stripped 0 bases from V and 0 bases from J, with 9 bases between. The CDR3 has 15 residues. As DNA, the CDR3 is TGTGCCAGTAGTATAGAGGGACAAAGCTCCTACGAGCAGTACTTC. It is translated as CASSIEGQSSYEQYF.

The rearrangement uses TRBV6-5 and TRBJ2-1, with 9 bases matching TRBD1. The CDR3 extends over 15 amino acids. With V trimmed by 4 bases and J by 4 bases, 5 bases remained unmatched. Germline CDR1 MNHEY, CDR2 SVGAGI. CDR3 loop: CASSSGTGLYNEQFF. In DNA form, the CDR3 reads TGTGCCAGCAGTTCCGGGACAGGGCTTTACAATGAGCAGTTCTTC.